This T cell receptor beta chain is drawn from a study of TIL therapy for anti-PD-1-resistant metastatic lung cancer. V lost 0 bases, J lost 6 bases, and 17 bases lay in between. Germline CDR1 SGHRS, CDR2 YFSETQ. CDR3 length: 16 residues. The libraries were made with immunoSEQ v3. Libraries were prepared by immunoSEQ multiplex PCR; TCRdb keeps only in-frame clonotypes and omits some of them. The data contain about 32,000 clones, 74% of them seen just once; the ten biggest clones take up 2.5% to 3%. Time point given: pre-treatment sample, taken before nivolumab and TIL therapy. The chain employs TRBV5-1 and TRBJ2-3; D possibly corresponds to TRBD1 (6 bases). The sample was blood, taken at baseline. The TCR comes from a woman between 30 and 85 years old with non-small cell lung cancer. For the CDR3, the DNA is TGCGCCAGCAGCTTGGGGCAGGGGATTGGAGAGGATACGCAGTATTTT. This codes for CASSLGQGIGEDTQYF.